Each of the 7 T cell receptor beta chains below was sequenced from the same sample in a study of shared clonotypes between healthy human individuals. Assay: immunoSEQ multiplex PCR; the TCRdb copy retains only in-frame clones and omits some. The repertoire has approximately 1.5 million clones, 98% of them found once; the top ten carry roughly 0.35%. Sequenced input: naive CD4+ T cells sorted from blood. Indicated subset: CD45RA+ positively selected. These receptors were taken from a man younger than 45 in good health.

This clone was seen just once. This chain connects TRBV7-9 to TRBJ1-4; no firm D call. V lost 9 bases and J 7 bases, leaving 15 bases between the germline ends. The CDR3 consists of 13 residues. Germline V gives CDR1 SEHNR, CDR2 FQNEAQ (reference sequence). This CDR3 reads CARGRDILEKLFF. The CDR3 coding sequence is TGTGCCAGGGGGAGGGATATCCTTGAAAAACTGTTTTTT.

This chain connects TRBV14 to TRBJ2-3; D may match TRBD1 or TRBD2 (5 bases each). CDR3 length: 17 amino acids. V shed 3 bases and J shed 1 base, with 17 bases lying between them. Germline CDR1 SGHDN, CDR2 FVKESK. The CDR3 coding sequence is TGTGCCAGCAGCCACCACAGGACTTGGATAGGCACAGATACGCAGTATTTT. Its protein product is CASSHHRTWIGTDTQYF.

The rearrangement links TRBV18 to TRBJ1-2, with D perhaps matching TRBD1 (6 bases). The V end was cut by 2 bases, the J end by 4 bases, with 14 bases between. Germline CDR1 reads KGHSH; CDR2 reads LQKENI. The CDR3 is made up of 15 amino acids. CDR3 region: CASSPRGQNLYGYTF. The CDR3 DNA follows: TGTGCCAGCTCACCAAGAGGACAGAACCTCTATGGCTACACCTTC.

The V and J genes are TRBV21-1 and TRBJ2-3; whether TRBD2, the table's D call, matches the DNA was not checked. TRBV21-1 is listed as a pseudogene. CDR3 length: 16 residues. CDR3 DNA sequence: TGTGCCAGCAGCACAGGCGGGAGGGCCTCGACAGATACGCAGTATTTT. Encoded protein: CASSTGGRASTDTQYF.

The CDR3 nucleotides are TGCGCCAGCAATCTAGCGGGATTGATCGATTTGACAGATACGCAGTATTTT. The encoded protein is CASNLAGLIDLTDTQYF. The rearrangement joins TRBV10-2 to TRBJ2-3; TRBD2 aligns across 9 bases. The CDR3 has 17 residues. V shed 7 bases, J shed 3 bases, and the junction held 14 bases outside the gene matches. The germline CDR1 and CDR2 sequences are WSHSY and SAAADI.

This CDR3 reads CASGLGQGGSYEQYF. The CDR3 nucleotides read TGTGCTAGTGGTTTGGGACAGGGTGGGTCCTACGAGCAGTACTTC. The V gene is TRBV12-5, the J gene TRBJ2-7; 7 bases agree with TRBD1. The CDR3 extends over 15 amino acids. Germline V gives CDR1 LGHNT, CDR2 FRNRAP. V was clipped by 1 base and J by 1 base; unmatched bases: 4.

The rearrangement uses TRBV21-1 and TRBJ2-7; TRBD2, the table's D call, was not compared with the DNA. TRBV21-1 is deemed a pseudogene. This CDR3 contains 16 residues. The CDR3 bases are TGTGCCAGCAGCAAAGAAGGGACTAGCGTAGAGTACGAGCAGTACTTC. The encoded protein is CASSKEGTSVEYEQYF.